These 25 T cell receptor beta chains were sequenced from one sample in a study of T cells in Graves' hyperthyroidism and ophthalmopathy (dated 2019 in TCRdb). Receptor amplification or capture employed multiplex PCR. The run used an Illumina HiSeq 2000. The TCR beta CDR3 regions were amplified from RNA transcripts. A first-round RT-PCR of the TCR CDR3 used the HTBI primer set with the Qiagen OneStep RT-PCR kit. The public sequencing data were trimmed at Q25 with fastp and processed into clonotypes with MiXCR by TCRdb, which kept only in-frame beta chains. Each record represents a unique CDR3 protein, reported with the most common genes and DNA among its rows. The sample table lists hundreds of thousands of distinct CDR3 sequences, nearly 20% of them with a count of one. The ten largest clones take up 40% to 50% of the sample. Sequenced sample: blood. The receptors were gathered from a middle-aged man with Graves' ophthalmopathy.

The table lists this clonotype with many counts. The chain links TRBV5-1 to TRBJ1-1, with 8 nucleotides matching TRBD1. The length of the CDR3 is 16 residues. The junction had 10 bases not matched to a gene; V was cut back by 5 bases and J by 1 base. The germline CDR1 and CDR2 sequences are SGHRS and YFSETQ. The CDR3 loop reads CASSSGTGGPNTEAFF. CDR3 DNA: TGCGCCAGCAGTTCCGGGACAGGCGGACCGAACACTGAAGCTTTCTTT.

This clonotype has at least ten counts. This rearrangement joins TRBV12-3 or TRBV12-4 to TRBJ2-2, with D hard to call. The CDR3 sequence is 14 residues long. The V end lost 3 bases, the J end lost 1 base, and 6 bases lay between the germline ends. The CDR3 here is CASSFLGNTGELFF. Written as DNA, the CDR3 is TGTGCCAGCAGTTTCTTGGGGAACACCGGGGAGCTGTTTTTT.

This clonotype was counted at least ten times. This chain links TRBV2 with TRBJ2-1; TRBD1 aligns across 8 bases. V trimming: 6 bases; J trimming: 8 bases; junction bases outside the gene matches: 12. The CDR3 is 15 residues long. The V gene's germline CDR1 is SNHLY and CDR2 FYNNEI. The CDR3 protein is CASRDRTGPLDEQFF. CDR3 sequence (DNA): TGTGCCAGCAGAGACCGGACAGGGCCTTTGGATGAGCAGTTCTTC. The full variable domain, with the rest looked up from reference TRBV2 and TRBJ2-1, is EPEVTQTPSHQVTQMGQEVILRCVPISNHLYFYWYRQILGQKVEFLVSFYNNEISEKSEIFDDQFSVERPDGSNFTLKIRSTKLEDSAMYFCASRDRTGPLDEQFFGPGTRLTVL.

This clonotype was observed at least ten times. J is TRBJ2-1 and V is TRBV6-2 or TRBV6-3; 16 bases line up with TRBD2. J gave up 7 bases and V 6 bases, and 12 bases lay outside the gene matches. The CDR3 loop spans 18 amino acids. CDR1 and CDR2 from the germline V gene are MNHEY and SVGEGT. CDR3: CASSQGLAGGPGRNEQFF. The CDR3 nucleotides read TGTGCCAGCAGCCAGGGACTAGCGGGAGGGCCTGGTCGGAATGAGCAGTTCTTC.

The table lists this clonotype with a few counts. CDR3 amino acids: CASSLGDHVETQYF. In DNA form, the CDR3 reads TGTGCCAGCAGCTTAGGGGACCATGTAGAGACCCAGTACTTC. The chain employs TRBV7-2 and TRBJ2-5; D is tentatively TRBD1 or TRBD2 (5 bases each). Between the trimmed V and J ends, which lost 1 base and 4 bases, there was a span of 10 bases. Germline loops: CDR1 SGHTA, CDR2 FQGNSA. This CDR3 comprises 14 residues.

The rearrangement joins TRBV12-3 or TRBV12-4 to TRBJ1-1, with TRBD1 as a possible D gene (5 bases). The ends were cut back, 7 bases at V and 4 bases at J, with 10 bases in the middle. This CDR3 has 12 amino acids. The CDR3 region has the DNA TGTGCCAGCACCCCTGGGGGCACTGAAGCTTTCTTT. Translating it yields CASTPGGTEAFF.

This clonotype appeared many times. The genes are TRBV20-1 and TRBJ2-3; weak D call: TRBD2 (6 bases). The germline CDR1 and CDR2 sequences are DFQATT and SNEGSKA (reference sequence). The V and J ends lost 3 bases and 2 bases respectively, with 12 bases between them. The length of the CDR3 is 14 residues. CDR3: CSASGSGHTDTQYF. CDR3 DNA: TGCAGTGCTAGTGGTAGCGGACACACAGATACGCAGTATTTT.

This clonotype was seen many times. The chain couples TRBV12-3 or TRBV12-4 to TRBJ1-1, with D possibly TRBD1 on 5 matching bases. The CDR3 runs to 14 residues. V was shortened by 7 bases and J by 1 base, with 13 bases between the two germline ends. The CDR3 nucleotides read TGTGCCAGCAAGGGGTGGAAGGCGAACACTGAAGCTTTCTTT. Its protein is CASKGWKANTEAFF.

Comment on this clonotype: Given a much more abundant clone one base away, this may be a read error. J is TRBJ2-5 and V is TRBV30; D unresolved. Looked up from germline, CDR1 is GTSNPN and CDR2 is SVGIG (reference sequence). Trimming removed 1 base at V and 7 bases at J, with 7 bases between. The CDR3 is 11 amino acids. Written as DNA, the CDR3 is TGTGCCTGGAGTGGGACGGGGACCCAGTACTTC. Amino acid sequence: CAWSGTGTQYF.

This clonotype was detected many times. The chain couples TRBV27 to TRBJ2-3, with 8 bases lining up with TRBD2. Trimming cost V 2 bases and J 3 bases; bases outside gene matches: 4. The CDR3 consists of 15 residues. Germline CDR1 MNHEY, CDR2 SMNVEV (reference sequence). The CDR3 sequence: CASSLSGTRTDTQYF. DNA for the CDR3: TGTGCCAGCAGTTTAAGTGGGACTAGGACAGATACGCAGTATTTT.

Regarding this clonotype: This may be a read error, as it is one base from a much larger clone. The genes are TRBV20-1 and TRBJ1-1, with D uncertain. Trimming left V 5 bases short and J 1 base short, with 8 bases between. Germline V gene sequence: CDR1 DFQATT, CDR2 SNEGSKA (reference sequence). The CDR3 has 12 residues. CDR3 in amino acids: CSAARTNTEAFF. CDR3 bases: TGCAGTGCTGCGCGTACGAACACTGAAGCTTTCTTT.

This clonotype was counted only a few times. This may arise from a read error, as a much more abundant clone is one base away. The V and J genes are TRBV11-2 and TRBJ2-3; possibly TRBD2 for D (6 bases). The V end was cut by 0 bases, the J end by 1 base, with 11 bases between. In germline, CDR1 is SGHAT, CDR2 FQNNGV. The CDR3 totals 16 residues. The CDR3 is CASSLDLALGTDTQYF. The CDR3 bases are TGTGCCAGCAGCTTAGATCTAGCGTTGGGCACAGATACGCAGTATTTT.

This clonotype came up a few times. The rearrangement links TRBV6-1 to TRBJ2-3; perhaps TRBD2 as D (6 bases). The V end was cut by 11 bases, the J end by 4 bases, with 19 bases between. Germline-derived CDR1 and CDR2 are MNHNS and SASEGT. This CDR3 is built from 14 residues. The CDR3, as DNA: TGTGCCCACGGGGCGGGATTGTCGTCAGATACGCAGTATTTT. Its protein is CAHGAGLSSDTQYF.

This clonotype was recorded at least ten times. The rearrangement joins TRBV20-1 to TRBJ2-7, with D possibly matching TRBD2 (5 bases). V lost 5 bases and J 0 bases, leaving 17 bases between the germline ends. This CDR3 has 15 amino acids. Germline V gene lookup returns CDR1 DFQATT and CDR2 SNEGSKA (reference sequence). In nucleotides, the CDR3 is TGCAGTGCTCCCCCAGCGGACGGCTTCTCCTACGAGCAGTACTTC. This gives the protein CSAPPADGFSYEQYF.

There are a few counts of this clonotype. The rearrangement joins TRBV12-5 to TRBJ2-2, with 8 positions matching TRBD2. Germline V gene data show CDR1 as LGHNT and CDR2 as FRNRAP. This CDR3 has 17 residues. Trimming took 4 bases from V and 4 from J; bases not matched to a gene: 11. CDR3 coding DNA: TGTGCTAGTGGTTCCCCCCCGGGAGGGGGAGGCACCGGGGAGCTGTTTTTT. It translates to CASGSPPGGGGTGELFF.

This clonotype was picked up one time. A much larger clonotype is one base distant, so this may be a read error. The chain is built from TRBV5-5 and TRBJ2-2, with D perhaps TRBD1 (6 bases). V lost 6 bases and J lost 4, with 7 bases in between. Germline V CDR1 and CDR2: SGHKS, YYEKEE (reference sequence). This CDR3 has 12 amino acids. The CDR3 sequence is CASTGVTGELFF. The CDR3 DNA sequence: TGTGCCAGCACAGGGGTCACCGGGGAGCTGTTTTTT.

The chain employs TRBV27 and TRBJ1-2; D is perhaps TRBD1 (6 bases). This CDR3 comprises 14 residues. CDR1 and CDR2 from the germline V gene are MNHEY and SMNVEV (reference sequence). With 5 bases removed from V and 8 bases from J, the gap between germline ends came to 18 bases. CDR3 loop: CASSQGGPSGGYTF. CDR3 DNA sequence: TGTGCCAGCAGTCAAGGGGGACCTTCGGGCGGCTACACCTTC.

The V call is TRBV10-1, the J call TRBJ2-1, with D possibly TRBD1 on 6 matching bases. V gave up 3 bases and J gave up 12 bases, with 12 bases separating them. This CDR3 has 12 residues. Germline values: CDR1 WNHNN, CDR2 SYGVQD (reference sequence). Here the CDR3 reads CASSEGPGAQFF. In nucleotides, the CDR3 is TGCGCCAGCAGTGAAGGGCCAGGGGCGCAGTTCTTC.

This clonotype was seen ten or more times. V gene TRBV30 combines with J gene TRBJ1-1; no definite D call. Per the germline V gene, CDR1 is GTSNPN and CDR2 is SVGIG (reference sequence). V was shortened by 2 bases and J by 0 bases, with 7 bases between the two germline ends. The CDR3 is made up of 13 amino acids. The DNA of the CDR3 is TGTGCCTGGAGTCGACTGTTGAACACTGAAGCTTTCTTT. Its protein is CAWSRLLNTEAFF.

This clonotype came up many times. The J gene is TRBJ2-1, the V gene TRBV27; TRBD2 matches at 8 bases. Germline V gives CDR1 MNHEY, CDR2 SMNVEV (reference sequence). The V and J ends lost 6 bases and 8 bases, in that order; junction bases with no gene match: 12. This CDR3 region has 15 residues. The CDR3 is CASRRDSGIFDEQFF. The CDR3 DNA is TGTGCCAGCAGGAGAGATAGCGGGATTTTCGATGAGCAGTTCTTC.

V gene TRBV5-4 combines with J gene TRBJ2-1; D uncertain. CDR3 length: 14 amino acids. Deletions cut 4 bases from V and 5 bases from J, with 13 bases between. In germline, CDR1 is SGHNT, CDR2 YYREEE (reference sequence). Here the CDR3 reads CASSPESGHNEQFF. The CDR3 nucleotides are TGTGCCAGCAGCCCAGAATCCGGCCACAATGAGCAGTTCTTC.

V gene TRBV7-9 combines with J gene TRBJ2-7; 10 bases align to TRBD2. The V and J ends lost 5 bases and 6 bases, in that order; junction bases with no gene match: 22. The length of the CDR3 is 19 residues. The germline gives CDR1 SEHNR, CDR2 FQNEAQ (reference sequence). Here the CDR3 DNA reads TGTGCCAGCAGCGCCCCGGCCAGGGGGCGGAAGCGGGAGGGGGCCGAGCAGTACTTC. Protein sequence: CASSAPARGRKREGAEQYF.

There are many counts of this clonotype. The chain employs TRBV7-8 and TRBJ2-1; perhaps TRBD1 as D (5 bases). Trimming took 1 base from V and 0 from J, leaving 10 bases between them. CDR1 and CDR2 from the germline V gene are SGHVS and FQNEAQ. The CDR3 consists of 16 residues. This chain's CDR3 is CASSLEGLLSYNEQFF. CDR3 bases: TGTGCCAGCAGCTTAGAGGGGCTCCTCTCCTACAATGAGCAGTTCTTC.

The table lists this clonotype with a few counts. The chain recombines TRBV28 with TRBJ2-2; 7 bases agree with TRBD2. The V gene's germline CDR1 is MDHEN and CDR2 SYDVKM. The CDR3 totals 14 residues. With V trimmed by 11 bases and J by 1 base, 7 bases remained unmatched. The chain's CDR3 is CAHTSGMNTGELFF. The CDR3 bases are TGTGCCCACACGAGCGGGATGAACACCGGGGAGCTGTTTTTT.

The chain employs TRBV5-8 and TRBJ2-3; 9 bases are a match to TRBD2. CDR1 is SGHTS and CDR2 is YDEGEE in the germline V gene. The CDR3 loop spans 16 amino acids. The J segment lost 8 bases and the V segment lost 4 bases, leaving 14 bases of the junction unmatched. CDR3 region: CASSPIGGGAAGTQYF. The CDR3 bases are TGTGCCAGCAGCCCCATTGGCGGGGGGGCCGCAGGTACGCAGTATTTT.